One and the same sample provided the 4 T cell receptor beta chains below, sequenced in a study of cytotoxic CD8 clonotypes in ibrutinib-treated CLL. Profiling relied on immunoSEQ multiplex PCR, and the TCRdb table lists in-frame clones only, not all of them. This table has about 300,000 clones, approximately 76% appearing once. The sample here was PBMCs, taken at disease progression, from a patient treated with ibrutinib. The receptors were sampled from a human donor with chronic lymphocytic leukemia.

This sequence joins TRBV9 and TRBJ1-6; unclear D gene. The CDR3 is 15 residues long. Germline V gene lookup returns CDR1 SGDLS and CDR2 YYNGEE. Trimming removed 0 bases at V and 3 bases at J, with 7 bases between. DNA of the CDR3: TGTGCCAGCAGCGTAGTTTCCCTCTATAATTCACCCCTCCACTTT. Residues: CASSVVSLYNSPLHF.

The V gene is TRBV1, the J gene TRBJ2-7; the D segment call TRBD2 is taken from the table without a DNA check. TRBV1 is listed as a pseudogene. This CDR3 comprises 14 residues. The CDR3 DNA sequence: TGCACCAGCAGCCAAGCCGGGATCTCCTACGAGCAGTACTTC. Translating gives CTSSQAGISYEQYF.

J is TRBJ2-1 and V is TRBV13; 12 bases are a match to TRBD1. CDR1 PRHDT and CDR2 FYEKMQ come from the germline V gene (reference sequence). CDR3 length equals 14 residues. After removal of 6 bases from V and 10 bases from J, the junction contained 7 bases not matched to a gene. In DNA, the CDR3 is TGTGCCAGCAGGCCGGGACAGGGGGCTTGGGAGCAGTTCTTC. Its protein is CASRPGQGAWEQFF.

CDR3 sequence (DNA): TGTGCCAGCAGTCGGGGACTTATTTACAATGAGCAGTTCTTC. Translating it yields CASSRGLIYNEQFF. This chain joins TRBV6-5 and TRBJ2-1; a possible D gene is TRBD2 (6 bases). Germline values: CDR1 MNHEY, CDR2 SVGAGI. Trimming shortened V by 5 bases and J by 4 bases, and 12 bases separated the two germline ends. The CDR3 contains 14 residues.